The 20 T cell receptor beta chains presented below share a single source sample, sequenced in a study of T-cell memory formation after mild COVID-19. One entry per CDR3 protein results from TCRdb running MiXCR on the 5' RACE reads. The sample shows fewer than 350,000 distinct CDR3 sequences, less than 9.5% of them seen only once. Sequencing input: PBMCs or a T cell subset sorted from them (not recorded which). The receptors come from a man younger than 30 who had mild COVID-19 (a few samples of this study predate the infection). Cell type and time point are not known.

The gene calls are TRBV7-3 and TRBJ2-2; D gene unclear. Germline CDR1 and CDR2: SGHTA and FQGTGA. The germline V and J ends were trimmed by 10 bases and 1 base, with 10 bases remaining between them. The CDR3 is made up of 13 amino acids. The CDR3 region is CATRSGNTGELFF. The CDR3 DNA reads TGTGCCACCCGATCAGGGAACACCGGGGAGCTGTTTTTT.

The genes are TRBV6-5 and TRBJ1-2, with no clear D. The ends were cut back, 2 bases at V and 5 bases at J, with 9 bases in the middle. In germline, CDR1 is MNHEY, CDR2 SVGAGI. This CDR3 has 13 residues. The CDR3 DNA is TGTGCCAGCAGTTACGAGGAGTGGTATGGCTACACCTTC. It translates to CASSYEEWYGYTF.

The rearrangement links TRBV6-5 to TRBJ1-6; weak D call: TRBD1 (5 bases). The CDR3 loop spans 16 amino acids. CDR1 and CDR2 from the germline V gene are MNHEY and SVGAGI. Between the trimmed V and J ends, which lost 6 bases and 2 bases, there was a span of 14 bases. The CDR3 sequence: CASRMGGNPYNSPLHF. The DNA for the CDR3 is TGTGCCAGCAGGATGGGGGGGAACCCCTATAATTCACCCCTCCACTTT.

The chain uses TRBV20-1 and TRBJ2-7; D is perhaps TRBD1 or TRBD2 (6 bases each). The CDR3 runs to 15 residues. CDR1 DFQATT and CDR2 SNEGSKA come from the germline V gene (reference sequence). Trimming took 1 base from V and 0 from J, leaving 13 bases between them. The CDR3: CSARGRGQSSYEQYV. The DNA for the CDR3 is TGCAGTGCTAGAGGGCGGGGACAAAGCTCCTACGAGCAGTACGTC.

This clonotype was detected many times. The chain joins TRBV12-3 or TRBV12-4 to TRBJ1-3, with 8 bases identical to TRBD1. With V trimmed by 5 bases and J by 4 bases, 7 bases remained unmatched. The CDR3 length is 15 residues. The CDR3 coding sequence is TGTGCCAGCAGTAAGAGACAGGGGCCCGGAAACACCATATATTTT. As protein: CASSKRQGPGNTIYF.

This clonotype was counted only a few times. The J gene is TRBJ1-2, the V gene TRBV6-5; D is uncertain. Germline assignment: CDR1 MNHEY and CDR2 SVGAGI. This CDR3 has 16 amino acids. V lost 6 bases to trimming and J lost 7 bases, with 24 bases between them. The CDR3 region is CASRLPGANSLRGYTF. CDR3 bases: TGTGCCAGCAGGCTGCCGGGAGCGAATTCTCTTCGTGGCTACACCTTC.

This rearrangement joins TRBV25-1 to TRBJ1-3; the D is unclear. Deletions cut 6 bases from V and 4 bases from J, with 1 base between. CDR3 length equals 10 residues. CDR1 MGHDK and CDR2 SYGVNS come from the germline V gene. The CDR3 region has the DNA TGTGCCAGCAGAGGAAACACCATATATTTT. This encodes CASRGNTIYF.

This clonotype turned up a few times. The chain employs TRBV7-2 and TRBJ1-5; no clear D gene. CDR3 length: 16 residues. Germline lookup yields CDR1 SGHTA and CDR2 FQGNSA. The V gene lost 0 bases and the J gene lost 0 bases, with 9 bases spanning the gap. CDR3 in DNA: TGTGCCAGCAGCTTAGCAGGCGGATATAGCAATCAGCCCCAGCATTTT. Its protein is CASSLAGGYSNQPQHF.

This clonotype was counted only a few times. For the CDR3, the DNA is TGTGCCAGCAGTTTAACTAGCGGGGCGGTAGATACGCAGTATTTT. This encodes CASSLTSGAVDTQYF. J is TRBJ2-3 and V is TRBV7-6; 10 positions match TRBD2. In germline, CDR1 is SGHVS, CDR2 FNYEAQ. The CDR3 covers 15 residues. With V trimmed by 6 bases and J by 5 bases, 8 bases remained unmatched.

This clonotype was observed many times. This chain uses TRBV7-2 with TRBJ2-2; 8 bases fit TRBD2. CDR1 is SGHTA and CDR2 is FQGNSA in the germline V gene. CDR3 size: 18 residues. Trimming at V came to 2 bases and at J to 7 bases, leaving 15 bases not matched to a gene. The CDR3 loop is CASSLRALLAGLDGELFF. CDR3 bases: TGTGCCAGCAGCTTAAGGGCGCTTCTAGCGGGTTTAGACGGGGAGCTGTTTTTT.

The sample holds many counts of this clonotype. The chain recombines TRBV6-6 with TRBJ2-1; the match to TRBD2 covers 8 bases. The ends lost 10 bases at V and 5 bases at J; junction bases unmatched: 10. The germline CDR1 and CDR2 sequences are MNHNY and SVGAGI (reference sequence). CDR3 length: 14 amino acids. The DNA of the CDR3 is TGTGCCACCTCGGGACTAGTTTTCCACAATGAGCAGTTCTTC. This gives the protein CATSGLVFHNEQFF.

The CDR3 protein is CASKSLGDQYF. In nucleotides, the CDR3 is TGTGCCAGCAAAAGCCTCGGGGACCAGTACTTC. This sequence joins TRBV28 and TRBJ2-5, with D tentatively TRBD2 (5 bases). V lost 7 bases to trimming and J lost 10 bases, with 13 bases between them. The CDR3 has 11 amino acids. Germline-derived CDR1 and CDR2 are MDHEN and SYDVKM.

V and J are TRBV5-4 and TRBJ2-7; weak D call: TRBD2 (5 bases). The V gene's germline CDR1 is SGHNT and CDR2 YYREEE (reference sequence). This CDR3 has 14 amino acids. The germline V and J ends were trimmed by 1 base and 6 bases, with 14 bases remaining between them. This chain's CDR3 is CASSLFGIEGEQYF. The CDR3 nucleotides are TGTGCCAGCAGCTTGTTCGGCATAGAGGGCGAGCAGTACTTC.

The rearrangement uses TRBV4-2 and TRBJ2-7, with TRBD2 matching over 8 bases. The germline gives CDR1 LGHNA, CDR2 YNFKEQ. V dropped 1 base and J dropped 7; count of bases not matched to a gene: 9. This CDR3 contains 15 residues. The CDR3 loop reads CASSQGPGGVREQYV. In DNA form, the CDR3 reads TGTGCCAGCAGCCAAGGGCCGGGGGGGGTCAGGGAGCAGTACGTC.

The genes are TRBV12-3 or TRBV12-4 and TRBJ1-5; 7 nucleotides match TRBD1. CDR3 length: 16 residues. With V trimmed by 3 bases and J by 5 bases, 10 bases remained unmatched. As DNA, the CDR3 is TGTGCCAGCAGTTTCGGTACAGGGGTCCGTCATCAGCCCCAGCATTTT. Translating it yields CASSFGTGVRHQPQHF.

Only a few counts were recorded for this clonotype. CDR3 nucleotides: TGTGCCAGCAGTTACGGCCGGGGCAGTAATTCACCCCTCCACTTT. Residues: CASSYGRGSNSPLHF. This rearrangement joins TRBV6-2 or TRBV6-3 to TRBJ1-6, with D possibly TRBD1 on 5 matching bases. This CDR3 region has 15 residues. The V and J ends lost 2 bases and 6 bases respectively, with 11 bases between them. CDR1 and CDR2 (germline): MNHEY, SVGEGT.

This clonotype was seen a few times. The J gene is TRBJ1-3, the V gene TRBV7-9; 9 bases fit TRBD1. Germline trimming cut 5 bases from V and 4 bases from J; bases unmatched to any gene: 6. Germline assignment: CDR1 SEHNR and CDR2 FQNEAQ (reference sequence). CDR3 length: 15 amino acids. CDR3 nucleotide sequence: TGTGCCAGCAGCCCTGGGACAGGGAAGGGAAACACCATATATTTT. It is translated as CASSPGTGKGNTIYF.

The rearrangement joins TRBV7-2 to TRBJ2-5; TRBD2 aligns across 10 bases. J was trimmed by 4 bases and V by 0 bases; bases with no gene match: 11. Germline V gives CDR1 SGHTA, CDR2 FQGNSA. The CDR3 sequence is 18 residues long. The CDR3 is CASSLAPQERGGLETQYF. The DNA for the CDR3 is TGTGCCAGCAGCTTAGCCCCCCAAGAGCGGGGGGGCCTAGAGACCCAGTACTTC.

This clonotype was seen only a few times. Written as DNA, the CDR3 is TGTGCCAGCACTGGAGCGGGGGAGCCAGATACGCAGTATTTT. Its translation: CASTGAGEPDTQYF. J is TRBJ2-3 and V is TRBV7-6, with 8 bases matching TRBD2. The length of the CDR3 is 14 residues. Trimming cost V 7 bases and J 4 bases; bases outside gene matches: 7. Germline CDR1 is SGHVS and CDR2 is FNYEAQ.

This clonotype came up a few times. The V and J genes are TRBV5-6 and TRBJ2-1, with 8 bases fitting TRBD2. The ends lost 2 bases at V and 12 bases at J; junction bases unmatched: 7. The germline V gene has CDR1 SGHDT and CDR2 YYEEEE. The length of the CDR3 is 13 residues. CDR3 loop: CASSFSGGPRQFF. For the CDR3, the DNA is TGTGCCAGCAGCTTCAGCGGGGGCCCAAGGCAGTTCTTC.